This T cell receptor (beta chain) came from a study of T cells in localized non-small cell lung cancer. Study-level findings and limits: Tumor trailed uninvolved adjacent lung in T cell clonality, which peaked there. Longer overall survival associated with higher blood T cell density; shorter survival with higher adjacent-lung clonality. The study detected a median around 50 of the top 100 tumor clones in adjacent lung.

Neighbouring lung, lacking atypia, was collected no less than 2 cm away from the tumor margin. Concerning this clone: Its specificity is not known.

Clones were read by immunoSEQ multiplex PCR, and TCRdb kept only the in-frame ones, dropping some. The table shows some 1,500 clones, with roughly 25% occurring only once. The TCR was taken from a man aged 40-75 years with stage II squamous cell lung carcinoma. The sample was normal lung tissue next to the tumor, taken before any cancer treatment.

CDR3 residues: CASSIRGYSATQYF. The CDR3 DNA sequence: TGTGCCAGTAGTATCAGGGGTTATAGTGCGACCCAGTACTTC. The V and J genes are TRBV19 and TRBJ2-5, with a possible D match to TRBD1 (6 bases). V dropped 3 bases and J dropped 7 bases, with 15 bases sitting between them. The CDR3 length is 14 residues. In germline, CDR1 is LNHDA, CDR2 SQIVND (reference sequence). The full variable domain, its missing parts supplied by reference TRBV19 and TRBJ2-5, is DGGITQSPKYLFRKEGQNVTLSCEQNLNHDAMYWYRQDPGQGLRLIYYSQIVNDFQKGDIAEGYSVSREKKESFPLTVTSAQKNPTAFYLCASSIRGYSATQYFGPGTRLLVL.